This T cell receptor beta chain was captured in a study of shared clonotypes between healthy human individuals. Findings of the study overall: Tissues were not sampled, only blood, and their repertoires likely differ.

CDR1 LNHDA and CDR2 SQIVND come from the germline V gene (reference sequence). This CDR3 spans 17 amino acids. V was cut by 3 bases and J by 0 bases, with 17 bases left in between. Profiling relied on immunoSEQ multiplex PCR, and the TCRdb table lists in-frame clones only, not all of them. Of 500,000 to 650,000 clones listed, around 80% were seen once; the top ten hold around 12%. A note on this clone: Its antigen remains unknown.

The sequencing input was PBMCs. This sequence joins TRBV19 and TRBJ2-5; possible D gene TRBD2, 5 bases. This TCR was sampled from a woman aged 35 to 49 in good health. Some clones in this sample may be carry-over from other donors' samples. The CDR3 nucleotides are TGTGCCAGTAGTATTTCGCCGAGCGGCATGTACCAAGAGACCCAGTACTTC. The encoded protein is CASSISPSGMYQETQYF.